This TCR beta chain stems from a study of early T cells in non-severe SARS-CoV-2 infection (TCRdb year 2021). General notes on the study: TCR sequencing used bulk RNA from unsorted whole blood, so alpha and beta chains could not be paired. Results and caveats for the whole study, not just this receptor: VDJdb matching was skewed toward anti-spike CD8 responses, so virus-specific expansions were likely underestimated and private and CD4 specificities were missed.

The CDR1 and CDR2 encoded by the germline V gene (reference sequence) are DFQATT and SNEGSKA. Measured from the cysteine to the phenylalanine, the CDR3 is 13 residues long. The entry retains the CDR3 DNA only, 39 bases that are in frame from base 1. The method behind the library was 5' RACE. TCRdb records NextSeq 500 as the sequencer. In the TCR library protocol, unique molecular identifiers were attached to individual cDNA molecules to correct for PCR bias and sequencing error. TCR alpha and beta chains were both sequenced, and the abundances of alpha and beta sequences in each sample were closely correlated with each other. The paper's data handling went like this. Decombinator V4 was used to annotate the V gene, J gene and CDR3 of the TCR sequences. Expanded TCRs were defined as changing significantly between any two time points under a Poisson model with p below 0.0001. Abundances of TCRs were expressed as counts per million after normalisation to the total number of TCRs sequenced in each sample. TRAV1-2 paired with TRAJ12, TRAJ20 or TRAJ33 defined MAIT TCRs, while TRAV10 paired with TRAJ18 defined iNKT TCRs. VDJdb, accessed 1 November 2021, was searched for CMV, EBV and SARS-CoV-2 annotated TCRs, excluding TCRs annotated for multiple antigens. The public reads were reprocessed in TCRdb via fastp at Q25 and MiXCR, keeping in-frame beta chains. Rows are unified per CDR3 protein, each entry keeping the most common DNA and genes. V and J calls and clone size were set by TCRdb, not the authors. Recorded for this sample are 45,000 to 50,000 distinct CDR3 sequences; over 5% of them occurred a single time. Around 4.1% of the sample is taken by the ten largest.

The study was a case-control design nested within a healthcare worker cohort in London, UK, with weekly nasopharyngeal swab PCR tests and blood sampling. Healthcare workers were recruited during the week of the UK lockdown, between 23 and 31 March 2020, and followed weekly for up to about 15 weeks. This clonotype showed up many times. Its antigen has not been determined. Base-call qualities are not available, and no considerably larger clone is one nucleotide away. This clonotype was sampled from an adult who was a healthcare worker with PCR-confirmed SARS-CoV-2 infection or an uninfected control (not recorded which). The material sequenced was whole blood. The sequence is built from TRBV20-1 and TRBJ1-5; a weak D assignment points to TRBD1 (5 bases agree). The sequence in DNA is TGCAGCTCGGGGACGGGCGTAGGACAGCCCCAGCATTTT. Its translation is CSSGTGVGQPQHF.